The 18 T cell receptor beta chains reported below all come from one sample, sequenced in a study of CD8 T cells in Susac syndrome. RNA totalling roughly 0.5 to 1 ug underwent reverse transcription with random hexamers. TCRdb recomputed calls from the immunoSEQ multiplex PCR reads with MiXCR, one row per CDR3 protein. Of more than 100,000 distinct CDR3 sequences listed, nearly 96% are singletons. The material sequenced was CD4+ T cells from PBMCs. These receptors all stem from a human donor with Susac syndrome.

The chain employs TRBV18 and TRBJ2-2; D is uncertain. The CDR3 extends over 14 amino acids. From germline, CDR1 is KGHSH and CDR2 LQKENI. V was clipped by 2 bases and J by 3 bases, with 7 bases between them. In DNA form, the CDR3 reads TGTGCCAGCTCACCAGGCCTAGACACCGGGGAGCTGTTTTTT. It specifies CASSPGLDTGELFF.

The chain combines TRBV27 with TRBJ2-4; unclear D gene. V lost 2 bases, J lost 1 base, and 15 bases lay in between. This CDR3 is built from 17 residues. The germline V gene has CDR1 MNHEY and CDR2 SMNVEV (reference sequence). CDR3 nucleotides: TGTGCCAGCAGTTTACGGCCAGCCGGTAGTGCCAAAAACATTCAGTACTTC. Translated, it gives CASSLRPAGSAKNIQYF.

This chain links TRBV10-3 with TRBJ2-3; D is unresolved. The ends were cut back, 2 bases at V and 6 bases at J, with 9 bases in the middle. CDR3 length: 13 amino acids. CDR1 and CDR2 from the germline V gene are ENHRY and SYGVKD. This CDR3 is CAISEGISDTQYF. CDR3 DNA sequence: TGTGCCATCAGTGAGGGGATTTCGGATACGCAGTATTTT.

This clonotype appeared once. V gene TRBV28 combines with J gene TRBJ2-7; possibly TRBD2 for D (6 bases). Germline V gene sequence: CDR1 MDHEN, CDR2 SYDVKM. Trimming stripped 8 bases from V and 7 bases from J, with 12 bases between. The CDR3 contains 11 residues. DNA of the CDR3: TGTGCCAGCTCGGGAGTGCGTGAGCAGTACTTC. This codes for CASSGVREQYF.

V gene TRBV29-1 combines with J gene TRBJ2-1, with 15 bases matching TRBD2. V trimming: 2 bases; J trimming: 0 bases; junction bases outside the gene matches: 11. CDR1 is SQVTM, CDR2 ANQGSEA, per germline. The CDR3 contains 20 residues. CDR3 bases: TGCAGCGTTGAAAGGCGCTCGGGACTAGCGGGAGGTAGCTCCTACAATGAGCAGTTCTTC. This encodes CSVERRSGLAGGSSYNEQFF.

Written as DNA, the CDR3 is TGTGCCAGCAGCCTGGGGACAGGCCCTCTGATGTCCCAGCATTTT. It translates to CASSLGTGPLMSQHF. The chain is built from TRBV7-8 and TRBJ1-5; 8 positions agree with TRBD1. The V gene's germline CDR1 is SGHVS and CDR2 FQNEAQ. CDR3 length equals 15 residues. V was pared by 5 bases and J by 11 bases, with 14 bases of the junction left unmatched.

The chain joins TRBV6-2 or TRBV6-3 to TRBJ2-3; 8 bases map to TRBD2. The trim removed 2 bases at V and 2 bases at J, leaving 6 bases unmatched. Looked up from germline, CDR1 is MNHEY and CDR2 is SVGEGT. This CDR3 is built from 16 residues. The CDR3 DNA reads TGTGCCAGCAGTTACCGTGGTAGCGGGGTCACAGATACGCAGTATTTT. It specifies CASSYRGSGVTDTQYF.

The chain has TRBV9 and TRBJ2-5; TRBD2 agrees at 9 bases. CDR3 length: 17 residues. The V gene end was trimmed by 4 bases and the J gene end by 5 bases; junction bases not matched to a gene: 15. CDR1 is SGDLS, CDR2 YYNGEE, per germline. DNA of the CDR3: TGTGCCAGCAGCCATGTACCGGCTAGCGGGGCGGGTGAGACCCAGTACTTC. Its translation is CASSHVPASGAGETQYF.

This rearrangement joins TRBV7-8 to TRBJ2-5; 8 bases agree with TRBD2. The CDR3 consists of 12 residues. Germline CDR1 SGHVS, CDR2 FQNEAQ. The V segment lost 9 bases and the J segment 4 bases; nucleotides outside the gene matches: 4. This CDR3 is CASGTSSETQYF. DNA of the CDR3: TGTGCCAGTGGGACTAGTTCAGAGACCCAGTACTTC.

This chain links TRBV20-1 with TRBJ2-3; 7 bases are a match to TRBD2. Trimming cost V 0 bases and J 5 bases; bases outside gene matches: 5. Germline CDR1 is DFQATT and CDR2 is SNEGSKA (reference sequence). The CDR3 sequence is 14 residues long. The CDR3: CSAREGGRGDTQYF. The CDR3 region has the DNA TGCAGTGCTAGAGAGGGGGGGAGGGGAGATACGCAGTATTTT.

V gene TRBV4-2 combines with J gene TRBJ2-7; the D call may be TRBD1 or TRBD2 (6 bases each). V was shortened by 5 bases and J by 3 bases, with 20 bases between the two germline ends. Germline CDR1 is LGHNA and CDR2 is YNFKEQ. The CDR3 contains 16 residues. For the CDR3, the DNA is TGTGCCAGCAGCGAGGGGACTGGACAGCGAAGCTACGAGCAGTACTTC. This codes for CASSEGTGQRSYEQYF.

The V gene is TRBV18, the J gene TRBJ2-3; no clear D gene. V lost 6 bases and J 5 bases, leaving 9 bases between the germline ends. Germline CDR1 is KGHSH and CDR2 is LQKENI. The CDR3 length is 12 residues. As DNA, the CDR3 is TGTGCCAGCTCTACGGGCATAGATACGCAGTATTTT. Amino acid sequence: CASSTGIDTQYF.

The chain uses TRBV29-1 and TRBJ1-2, with TRBD1 matching over 7 bases. There are 13 residues in the CDR3. Trimming cost V 2 bases and J 7 bases; bases outside gene matches: 7. Germline CDR1 and CDR2: SQVTM and ANQGSEA. CDR3 nucleotide sequence: TGCAGCGTTGAACCAGGGGGTTTGAGTGGCTACACCTTC. Translating it yields CSVEPGGLSGYTF.

The chain is built from TRBV20-1 and TRBJ2-3; unclear D gene. The CDR3 loop spans 13 amino acids. The germline gives CDR1 DFQATT, CDR2 SNEGSKA (reference sequence). V lost 6 bases, J lost 4 bases, and 14 bases lay in between. The CDR3 DNA reads as TGCAGTGCCAAGGGTCCGGCCGCAGATACGCAGTATTTT. Amino acids: CSAKGPAADTQYF.

The chain couples TRBV7-2 to TRBJ2-1; no reliable D call. The CDR3 contains 15 residues. Per the germline V gene, CDR1 is SGHTA and CDR2 is FQGNSA. The V end was cut by 6 bases, the J end by 0 bases, with 12 bases between. CDR3 sequence: CASRRRRDSYNEQFF. DNA for the CDR3: TGTGCCAGCAGAAGGCGCCGAGACTCCTACAATGAGCAGTTCTTC.

Here the CDR3 DNA reads TGTGCCAGCGGACAGAGACAGGTTTCCTACGAGCAGTACTTC. Translation: CASGQRQVSYEQYF. This rearrangement joins TRBV27 to TRBJ2-7, with TRBD1 as a possible D gene (6 bases). The CDR3 sequence is 14 residues long. V was trimmed by 8 bases and J by 1 base, leaving 15 bases between them. Germline V gene data show CDR1 as MNHEY and CDR2 as SMNVEV (reference sequence).

The rearrangement uses TRBV3-1 and TRBJ1-1, with D unclear. CDR3 size: 12 residues. Trimming took 2 bases from V and 7 from J, leaving 8 bases between them. From germline, CDR1 is LGHDT and CDR2 YNNKEL (reference sequence). CDR3 sequence: CASSQQADEAFF. CDR3 coding DNA: TGTGCCAGCAGCCAACAGGCGGATGAAGCTTTCTTT.

The rearrangement joins TRBV7-2 to TRBJ1-5; unclear D gene. Trimming took 5 bases from V and 0 from J, leaving 8 bases between them. Germline CDR1 is SGHTA and CDR2 is FQGNSA. The CDR3 length is 14 residues. CDR3 sequence: CASSATPSNQPQHF. DNA for the CDR3: TGTGCCAGCAGCGCGACACCTAGCAATCAGCCCCAGCATTTT.